The 9 T cell receptor beta chains presented below share a single source sample, sequenced in a study of CD8+ T cells in alopecia areata. In each case, RNA was isolated and then reverse transcribed into cDNA as the sequencing template. Sequencing was performed with immunoSEQ multiplex PCR; in TCRdb, only in-frame clones are kept and a portion is missing. The sample has tens of thousands of clones, about 96% seen once. The source was CD8+ T cells sorted from blood, collected at week 0. These receptors were obtained from a human donor with alopecia areata.

This clone was counted a single time. This sequence joins TRBV15 and TRBJ2-1; maybe TRBD1 (6 bases). This CDR3 contains 14 residues. The V end lost 6 bases, the J end lost 7 bases, and 16 bases lay between the germline ends. CDR1 and CDR2 from the germline V gene are LNHNV and YYDKDF (reference sequence). The CDR3 sequence: CATSGQGNSNEQFF. Here the CDR3 DNA reads TGTGCCACCAGTGGTCAGGGGAATTCGAATGAGCAGTTCTTC.

The chain has TRBV29-1 and TRBJ2-5; TRBD1 might be the D (6 bases). Per the germline V gene, CDR1 is SQVTM and CDR2 is ANQGSEA. V was trimmed by 2 bases and J by 5 bases, leaving 18 bases between them. The CDR3 is 15 amino acids. CDR3 bases: TGCAGCGTTGAATTTCCGGCAGCTAGGGGGGAGACCCAGTACTTC. Translation: CSVEFPAARGETQYF.

The V call is TRBV5-1, the J call TRBJ2-3, with TRBD2 matching over 15 bases. With 4 bases clipped from V and 9 bases from J, the junction kept 9 bases outside the gene matches. The CDR3 totals 16 residues. Germline lookup yields CDR1 SGHRS and CDR2 YFSETQ. Written as DNA, the CDR3 is TGCGCCAGCAGCGAAGGACTAGCGGGGGGGCATGAGACGCAGTATTTT. It yields the protein CASSEGLAGGHETQYF.

This chain joins TRBV10-2 and TRBJ2-3; 7 nucleotides match TRBD2. Germline V CDR1 and CDR2: WSHSY, SAAADI. CDR3 length: 15 residues. Losses at the gene ends were 3 bases for V and 3 bases for J; bases not matched to a gene: 6. In nucleotides, the CDR3 is TGCGCCAGCAGTGAACTAGCGTTTTTTACAGATACGCAGTATTTT. This translates into CASSELAFFTDTQYF.

The genes are TRBV6-5 and TRBJ2-7, with D hard to call. CDR3 length: 14 amino acids. V was trimmed by 0 bases and J by 3 bases, leaving 9 bases between them. Germline V lookup: CDR1 MNHEY, CDR2 SVGAGI. As DNA, the CDR3 is TGTGCCAGCAGTTACTCCGGGCAAGACTACGAGCAGTACTTC. It codes for CASSYSGQDYEQYF.

The genes are TRBV27 and TRBJ1-1; TRBD1 is a possible D gene (5 bases). V was cut by 0 bases and J by 8 bases, with 10 bases left in between. There are 13 residues in the CDR3. Germline loops: CDR1 MNHEY, CDR2 SMNVEV (reference sequence). CDR3 DNA: TGTGCCAGCAGTTTATCCGGGGGGTGGGAAGCTTTCTTT. Residues: CASSLSGGWEAFF.

This clone turned up a few times. V and J are TRBV7-8 and TRBJ2-7; 8 bases line up with TRBD1. The germline V gene encodes CDR1 SGHVS and CDR2 FQNEAQ. The CDR3 extends over 15 amino acids. The junction had 9 bases not matched to a gene; V was cut back by 5 bases and J by 3 bases. The CDR3 sequence: CASSPGTGGYYEQYF. The CDR3, as DNA: TGTGCCAGCAGCCCGGGGACAGGCGGGTACTACGAGCAGTACTTC.

The gene calls are TRBV18 and TRBJ2-1, with 9 positions matching TRBD2. The V gene end was trimmed by 2 bases and the J gene end by 10 bases; junction bases not matched to a gene: 3. This CDR3 contains 13 residues. Germline loops: CDR1 KGHSH, CDR2 LQKENI. The CDR3 DNA reads as TGTGCCAGCTCACCAGGTAGCGGGGGAGAGCAGTTCTTC. Translating gives CASSPGSGGEQFF.

J is TRBJ2-1 and V is TRBV4-3, with a tentative D call TRBD1 (7 bases). This CDR3 region has 17 residues. Germline CDR1 reads LGHNA; CDR2 reads YSLEER. Trimming cost V 0 bases and J 7 bases, with 19 bases left between them. The CDR3 DNA reads as TGCGCCAGCAGCCAAGATGCTCCGGAGGGGGCGCAGAATGAGCAGTTCTTC. The encoded protein is CASSQDAPEGAQNEQFF.